Shown below are 19 T cell receptor beta chains from a single sample sequenced in a study of PD-1 blockade in classical Hodgkin lymphoma. Method: immunoSEQ multiplex PCR; TCRdb's copy keeps in-frame clones and lacks some. The repertoire includes about 21,000 clones, more than 70% of them detected once, and approximately 12% sits in the top ten. Regarding time point: cycle 4 day 1 (C4D1), after less than 7 weeks of nivolumab. Every patient was affected by relapse after autologous stem cell transplantation, while exposure to brentuximab vedotin was not uniform. Sequenced material: peripheral blood mononuclear cells (PBMCs), taken before the fourth cycle of nivolumab. The receptors were sampled from a human donor with classical Hodgkin lymphoma.

V is TRBV29-1 and J is TRBJ2-7, with 10 nucleotides matching TRBD1. With V trimmed by 0 bases and J by 4 bases, 9 bases remained unmatched. The CDR3 spans 16 residues. The germline V gene encodes CDR1 SQVTM and CDR2 ANQGSEA. The CDR3 DNA sequence: TGCAGCGTTGAAGATCGGGAGACAGGGGGCGTTTACGAGCAGTACTTC. Its translation: CSVEDRETGGVYEQYF.

The J gene is TRBJ2-3, the V gene TRBV19; 12 positions agree with TRBD2. Trimming removed 5 bases from V and 2 bases from J; junction bases left unmatched: 5. The CDR3 is 16 amino acids. Germline V lookup: CDR1 LNHDA, CDR2 SQIVND (reference sequence). CDR3 in amino acids: CASSPRTSGNTDTQYF. CDR3 nucleotides: TGTGCCAGTAGTCCTCGGACTAGCGGGAACACAGATACGCAGTATTTT.

This clone was seen a few times. This sequence joins TRBV7-9 and TRBJ1-2; 11 nucleotides match TRBD1. CDR1 is SEHNR, CDR2 FQNEAQ, per germline (reference sequence). With V trimmed by 5 bases and J by 7 bases, 9 bases remained unmatched. CDR3 size: 15 residues. The CDR3 nucleotides are TGTGCCAGCAGCAACCGGGACAGGGGGTACAGTGGCTACACCTTC. Translation: CASSNRDRGYSGYTF.

V and J are TRBV28 and TRBJ2-5; weak D call: TRBD1 (5 bases). Trimming stripped 6 bases from V and 5 bases from J, with 13 bases between. The CDR3 length is 13 residues. From germline, CDR1 is MDHEN and CDR2 SYDVKM. The CDR3 DNA reads as TGTGCCAGCAGCCTCGGACAAGTGGAGACCCAGTACTTC. Amino acid sequence: CASSLGQVETQYF.

This sequence joins TRBV9 and TRBJ1-1; unclear D gene. CDR1 is SGDLS and CDR2 is YYNGEE in the germline V gene. The germline V and J ends were trimmed by 0 bases and 4 bases, with 16 bases remaining between them. The CDR3 is 16 amino acids. CDR3 sequence reads: CASSVDETVWGTEAFF. Written as DNA, the CDR3 is TGTGCCAGCAGCGTAGACGAGACGGTTTGGGGCACTGAAGCTTTCTTT.

This chain connects TRBV4-3 to TRBJ1-4; 8 nucleotides line up with TRBD1. Losses at the gene ends were 6 bases for V and 7 bases for J; bases not matched to a gene: 7. The CDR3 spans 14 residues. Germline V gene sequence: CDR1 LGHNA, CDR2 YSLEER. CDR3 DNA: TGCGCCAGCAGTGCAGGGGGCGCGGGTGAAAAACTGTTTTTT. Its protein product is CASSAGGAGEKLFF.

The chain links TRBV6-1 to TRBJ2-1, with D uncertain. CDR3 length: 11 residues. Germline loops: CDR1 MNHNS, CDR2 SASEGT. Trimming cost V 6 bases and J 4 bases, with 4 bases left between them. CDR3 protein: CASSLYNEQFF. CDR3 coding DNA: TGTGCCAGCAGCCTTTACAATGAGCAGTTCTTC.

This clone was seen a single time. The gene calls are TRBV2 and TRBJ1-5; D remains unclear. The V and J ends lost 4 bases and 11 bases respectively, with 18 bases between them. Germline V lookup: CDR1 SNHLY, CDR2 FYNNEI. This CDR3 is 14 amino acids long. For the CDR3, the DNA is TGTGCCAGCAGTGGCGCAGGTGACGGGTTAGCCCAGCATTTT. It encodes CASSGAGDGLAQHF. The full variable domain, in which reference TRBV2 and TRBJ1-5 provide the parts outside the CDR3, is EPEVTQTPSHQVTQMGQEVILRCVPISNHLYFYWYRQILGQKVEFLVSFYNNEISEKSEIFDDQFSVERPDGSNFTLKIRSTKLEDSAMYFCASSGAGDGLAQHFGDGTRLSIL.

This clone was found a few times. V and J are TRBV21-1 and TRBJ1-3; the table's D call, TRBD1, has no DNA check behind it. TRBV21-1 is described as a pseudogene. The CDR3 sequence is 15 residues long. CDR3 residues: CASSKDEDSGNTIYF. As DNA, the CDR3 is TGTGCCAGCAGCAAAGACGAGGACAGTGGAAACACCATATATTTT.

The chain has TRBV5-8 and TRBJ2-1; the D gene is possibly TRBD1 (6 bases). This CDR3 is 15 amino acids long. V was shortened by 5 bases and J by 4 bases, with 16 bases between the two germline ends. The germline gives CDR1 SGHTS, CDR2 YDEGEE. The CDR3 protein is CASRGAGVLYNEQFF. The CDR3 bases are TGTGCCAGCAGGGGGGCAGGAGTTCTTTACAATGAGCAGTTCTTC.

This rearrangement joins TRBV5-1 to TRBJ1-3; 7 positions match TRBD1. The germline gives CDR1 SGHRS, CDR2 YFSETQ. This CDR3 contains 15 residues. Trimming cost V 0 bases and J 7 bases; bases outside gene matches: 7. The CDR3 DNA reads TGCGCCAGCAGCTTGGTCACAGGGGAGAGCAACACCATATATTTT. It specifies CASSLVTGESNTIYF.

V usage is TRBV5-1 and J usage is TRBJ2-1; 8 bases map to TRBD1. Trimming took 4 bases from V and 6 from J; bases not matched to a gene: 3. Germline V lookup: CDR1 SGHRS, CDR2 YFSETQ. The CDR3 length is 13 residues. CDR3 in amino acids: CASSPGQGNEQFF. DNA for the CDR3: TGCGCCAGCAGCCCTGGACAGGGCAATGAGCAGTTCTTC.

The chain recombines TRBV19 with TRBJ2-3; possible D gene TRBD2, 5 bases. Germline loops: CDR1 LNHDA, CDR2 SQIVND (reference sequence). V shed 2 bases and J shed 3 bases, with 9 bases lying between them. The CDR3 has 14 amino acids. CDR3 loop: CASSIRTETDTQYF. The CDR3 nucleotides are TGTGCCAGTAGTATAAGGACTGAGACAGATACGCAGTATTTT.

The chain uses TRBV7-3 and TRBJ2-5, with D uncertain. Gene TRBJ2-7 matches the end of the DNA better, so the J call may be wrong. This CDR3 comprises 14 residues. Germline V gene lookup returns CDR1 SGHTA and CDR2 FQGTGA. CDR3 in amino acids: CASSLSDGPYEQYF. CDR3 in DNA: TGTGCCAGCAGCTTATCGGACGGTCCCTACGAGCAGTACTTC.

The CDR3 sequence is CASSPRSHGNTIYF. The CDR3 DNA is TGTGCCAGCAGCCCCCGCAGCCACGGAAACACCATATATTTT. This sequence joins TRBV7-2 and TRBJ1-3; D unclear. Germline CDR1 and CDR2: SGHTA and FQGNSA. V was trimmed by 5 bases and J by 4 bases, leaving 12 bases between them. The CDR3 totals 14 residues.

Comments on this clone: Distinct nucleotide sequences in the sample also encode this CDR3. The J gene is TRBJ2-7, the V gene TRBV12-5, with 8 bases aligning to TRBD2. Per germline, CDR1 LGHNT and CDR2 FRNRAP. V lost 5 bases to trimming and J lost 6 bases; unmatched junction nucleotides: 12. The CDR3 covers 15 residues. The CDR3 bases are TGTGCTAGTGGTCCACCCGGGGGGGGGCCAACCGAGCAGTACTTC. Translation: CASGPPGGGPTEQYF.

The V gene is TRBV2, the J gene TRBJ2-3; D is unresolved. This CDR3 has 12 amino acids. The V and J ends lost 5 bases and 0 bases respectively, with 3 bases between them. Germline V gene lookup returns CDR1 SNHLY and CDR2 FYNNEI. CDR3 sequence (DNA): TGTGCCAGCAGTTCTAGCACAGATACGCAGTATTTT. Its protein product is CASSSSTDTQYF.

The chain couples TRBV7-9 to TRBJ2-7; no clear D gene. This CDR3 comprises 11 residues. V lost 2 bases, J lost 5 bases, and 4 bases lay in between. The germline CDR1 and CDR2 sequences are SEHNR and FQNEAQ (reference sequence). The DNA for the CDR3 is TGTGCCAGCAGCTTACTGAACGAGCAGTACTTC. Its protein is CASSLLNEQYF.

The genes are TRBV5-1 and TRBJ2-3; 11 nucleotides align to TRBD1. CDR3 size: 13 residues. V shed 7 bases and J 4 bases; nucleotides not matched to a gene: 2. CDR1 and CDR2 (germline): SGHRS, YFSETQ. CDR3 sequence (DNA): TGCGCCAGCTGGACAGGGGGCTCAGATACGCAGTATTTT. This encodes CASWTGGSDTQYF. The full variable domain, in which reference TRBV5-1 and TRBJ2-3 provide the parts outside the CDR3, is KAGVTQTPRYLIKTRGQQVTLSCSPISGHRSVSWYQQTPGQGLQFLFEYFSETQRNKGNFPGRFSGRQFSNSRSEMNVSTLELGDSALYLCASWTGGSDTQYFGPGTRLTVL.